Each of the 6 T cell receptor beta chains below was sequenced from the same sample in a study of response to subunit inactivated influenza vaccine. TCRdb itself ran the RT-PCR reads through MiXCR, one entry per CDR3 protein. The sample carries roughly 500,000 distinct CDR3 sequences, 16% recorded once. This specimen consisted of CD4+ T cells sorted from PBMCs, obtained 23 months after vaccination. The receptors originated from a man aged 45 to 75 who received an inactivated influenza vaccine.

In this sample, this clonotype turned up a few times. J is TRBJ2-5 and V is TRBV20-1, with 13 bases matching TRBD2. Germline values: CDR1 DFQATT, CDR2 SNEGSKA (reference sequence). This CDR3 contains 13 residues. V dropped 6 bases and J dropped 8; count of bases not matched to a gene: 6. The chain's CDR3 is CSAKTSGGFTQYF. The CDR3 bases are TGCAGTGCCAAGACTAGCGGGGGGTTTACCCAGTACTTC.

The chain has TRBV7-2 and TRBJ1-6, with no clear D. Germline CDR1 and CDR2: SGHTA and FQGNSA. The CDR3 has 13 amino acids. Trimming took 0 bases from V and 14 from J, leaving 11 bases between them. The CDR3 is CASSLAYLDALHF. Written as DNA, the CDR3 is TGTGCCAGCAGCTTAGCTTATTTGGACGCCCTCCACTTT.

The V gene is TRBV18, the J gene TRBJ1-1; the D is unclear. Trimming shortened V by 7 bases and J by 0 bases, and 9 bases separated the two germline ends. The CDR3 is 13 residues long. CDR1 is KGHSH, CDR2 LQKENI, per germline. The CDR3 sequence is CASLGQMNTEAFF. CDR3 DNA: TGTGCCAGCTTAGGGCAGATGAACACTGAAGCTTTCTTT.

This clonotype was observed a handful of times. The V and J genes are TRBV20-1 and TRBJ2-7, with D possibly TRBD2 on 6 matching bases. V was cut by 6 bases and J by 1 base, with 16 bases left in between. Germline V gene data show CDR1 as DFQATT and CDR2 as SNEGSKA (reference sequence). The CDR3 totals 14 residues. The CDR3 protein is CSASAEGLSYEQYF. The CDR3 DNA follows: TGCAGTGCCTCGGCGGAGGGTCTTTCCTACGAGCAGTACTTC.

This clonotype has at least ten counts. The chain recombines TRBV5-1 with TRBJ1-4, with TRBD1 identical over 7 bases. V dropped 0 bases and J dropped 7; count of bases not matched to a gene: 6. CDR1 and CDR2 from the germline V gene are SGHRS and YFSETQ. There are 15 residues in the CDR3. Written as DNA, the CDR3 is TGCGCCAGCAGCTTGGCGACAGGGTGGACTGAAAAACTGTTTTTT. Translating it yields CASSLATGWTEKLFF.

This sequence joins TRBV9 and TRBJ2-4, with 7 bases lining up with TRBD2. V was clipped by 0 bases and J by 10 bases; unmatched bases: 7. From germline, CDR1 is SGDLS and CDR2 YYNGEE. The CDR3 runs 14 residues. For the CDR3, the DNA is TGTGCCAGCAGCGTAGAGGCGGGGGATGGAATTCAGTACTTC. This codes for CASSVEAGDGIQYF. The full variable domain, with the rest looked up from reference TRBV9 and TRBJ2-4, is DSGVTQTPKHLITATGQRVTLRCSPRSGDLSVYWYQQSLDQGLQFLIQYYNGEERAKGNILERFSAQQFPDLHSELNLSSLELGDSALYFCASSVEAGDGIQYFGAGTRLSVL.